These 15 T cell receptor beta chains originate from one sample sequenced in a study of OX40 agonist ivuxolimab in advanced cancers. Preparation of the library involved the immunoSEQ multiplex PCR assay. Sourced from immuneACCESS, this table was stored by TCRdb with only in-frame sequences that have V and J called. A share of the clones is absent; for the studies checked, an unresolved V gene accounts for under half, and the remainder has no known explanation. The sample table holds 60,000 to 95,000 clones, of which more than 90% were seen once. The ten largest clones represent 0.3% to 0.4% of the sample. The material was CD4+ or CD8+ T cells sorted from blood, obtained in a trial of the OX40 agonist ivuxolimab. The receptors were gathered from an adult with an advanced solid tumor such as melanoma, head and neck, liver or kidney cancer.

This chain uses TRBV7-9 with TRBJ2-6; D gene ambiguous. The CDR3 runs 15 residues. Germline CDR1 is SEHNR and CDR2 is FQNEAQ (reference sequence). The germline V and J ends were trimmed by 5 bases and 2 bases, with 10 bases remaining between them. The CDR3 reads CASSLSPPGANVLTF. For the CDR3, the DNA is TGTGCCAGCAGCCTCTCCCCCCCTGGGGCCAACGTCCTGACTTTC.

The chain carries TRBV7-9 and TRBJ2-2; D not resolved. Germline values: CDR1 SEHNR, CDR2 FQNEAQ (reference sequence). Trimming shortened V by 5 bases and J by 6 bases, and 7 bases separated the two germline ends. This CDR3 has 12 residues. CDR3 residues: CASSPRPGELFF. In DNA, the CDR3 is TGTGCCAGCAGCCCCCGGCCCGGGGAGCTGTTTTTT.

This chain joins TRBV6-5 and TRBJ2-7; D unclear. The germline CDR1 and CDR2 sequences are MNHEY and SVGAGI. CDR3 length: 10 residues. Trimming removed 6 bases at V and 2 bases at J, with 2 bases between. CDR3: CASSPYEQYF. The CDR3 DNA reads TGTGCCAGCAGCCCCTACGAGCAGTACTTC.

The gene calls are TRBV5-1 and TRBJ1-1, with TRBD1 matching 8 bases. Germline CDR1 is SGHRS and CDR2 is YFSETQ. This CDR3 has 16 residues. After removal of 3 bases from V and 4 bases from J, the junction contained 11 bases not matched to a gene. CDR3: CASSSKSGTGGTEAFF. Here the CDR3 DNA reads TGCGCCAGCAGCTCTAAATCCGGGACAGGTGGCACTGAAGCTTTCTTT.

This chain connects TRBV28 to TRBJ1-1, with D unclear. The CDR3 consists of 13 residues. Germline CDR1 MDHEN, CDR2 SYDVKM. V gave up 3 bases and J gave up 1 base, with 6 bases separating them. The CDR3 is CASSLPGNTEAFF. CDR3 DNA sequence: TGTGCCAGCAGTTTGCCGGGGAACACTGAAGCTTTCTTT.

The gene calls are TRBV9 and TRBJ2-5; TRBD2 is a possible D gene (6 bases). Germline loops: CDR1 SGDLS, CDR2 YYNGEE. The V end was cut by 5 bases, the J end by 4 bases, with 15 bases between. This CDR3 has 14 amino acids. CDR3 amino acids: CASSLSEGLETQYF. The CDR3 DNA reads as TGTGCCAGCAGTCTGTCGGAGGGTCTAGAGACCCAGTACTTC.

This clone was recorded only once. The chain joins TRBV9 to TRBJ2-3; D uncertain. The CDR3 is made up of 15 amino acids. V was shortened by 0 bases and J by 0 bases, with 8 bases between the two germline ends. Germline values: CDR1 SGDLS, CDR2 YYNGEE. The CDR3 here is CASSVVFDSTDTQYF. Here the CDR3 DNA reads TGTGCCAGCAGCGTAGTATTTGATAGCACAGATACGCAGTATTTT.

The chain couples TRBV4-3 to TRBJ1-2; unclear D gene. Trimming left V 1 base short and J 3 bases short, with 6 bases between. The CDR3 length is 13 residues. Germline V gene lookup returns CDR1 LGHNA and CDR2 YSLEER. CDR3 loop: CASSQGSDYGYTF. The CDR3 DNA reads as TGCGCCAGCAGCCAAGGGTCGGACTATGGCTACACCTTC.

CDR3 sequence: CASSAGTDQETQYF. CDR3 nucleotide sequence: TGTGCCAGCAGCGCGGGGACCGACCAAGAGACCCAGTACTTC. The V gene is TRBV7-6, the J gene TRBJ2-5, with D perhaps TRBD2 (6 bases). The CDR3 is 14 residues long. Germline CDR1 and CDR2: SGHVS and FNYEAQ. V was pared by 5 bases and J by 0 bases, with 10 bases between.

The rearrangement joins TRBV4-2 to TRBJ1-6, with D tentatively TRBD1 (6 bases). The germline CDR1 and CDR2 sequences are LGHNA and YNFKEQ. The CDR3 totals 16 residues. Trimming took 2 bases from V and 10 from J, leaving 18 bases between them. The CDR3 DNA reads TGTGCCAGCAGCCAACCGCCCGGGACAACCGTGTCACCCCTCCACTTT. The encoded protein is CASSQPPGTTVSPLHF.

The CDR3 region is CASSRDNYGYTF. Here the CDR3 DNA reads TGTGCCAGTAGTAGGGACAACTATGGCTACACCTTC. J is TRBJ1-2 and V is TRBV19; perhaps TRBD1 as D (5 bases). The length of the CDR3 is 12 residues. The germline V gene encodes CDR1 LNHDA and CDR2 SQIVND (reference sequence). The germline V and J ends were trimmed by 4 bases and 2 bases, with 5 bases remaining between them.

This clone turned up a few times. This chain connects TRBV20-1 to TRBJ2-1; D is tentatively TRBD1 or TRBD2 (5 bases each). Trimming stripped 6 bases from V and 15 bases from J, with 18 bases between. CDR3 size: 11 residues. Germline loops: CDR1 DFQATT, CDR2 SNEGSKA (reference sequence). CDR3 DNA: TGCAGTGCGGCCGATTTGGGGGTCTGGTTCTTC. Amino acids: CSAADLGVWFF.

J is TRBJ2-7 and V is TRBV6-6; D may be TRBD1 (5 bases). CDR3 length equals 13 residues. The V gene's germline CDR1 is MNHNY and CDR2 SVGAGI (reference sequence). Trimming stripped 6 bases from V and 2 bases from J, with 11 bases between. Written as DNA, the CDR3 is TGTGCCAGCAGACAGGCAGGCCCCTACGAGCAGTACTTC. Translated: CASRQAGPYEQYF.

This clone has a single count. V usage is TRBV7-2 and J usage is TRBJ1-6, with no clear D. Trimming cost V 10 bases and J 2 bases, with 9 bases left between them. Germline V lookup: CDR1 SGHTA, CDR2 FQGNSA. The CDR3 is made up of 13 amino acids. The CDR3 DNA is TGTGCCACCAAGACCCCCTATAATTCACCCCTCCACTTT. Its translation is CATKTPYNSPLHF.

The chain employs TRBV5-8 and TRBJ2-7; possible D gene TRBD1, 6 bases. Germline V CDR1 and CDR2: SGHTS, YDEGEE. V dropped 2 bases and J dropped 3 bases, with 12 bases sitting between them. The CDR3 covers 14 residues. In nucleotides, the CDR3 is TGTGCCAGCAGCTTCGGGACACCAAACTACGAGCAGTACTTC. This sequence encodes CASSFGTPNYEQYF.